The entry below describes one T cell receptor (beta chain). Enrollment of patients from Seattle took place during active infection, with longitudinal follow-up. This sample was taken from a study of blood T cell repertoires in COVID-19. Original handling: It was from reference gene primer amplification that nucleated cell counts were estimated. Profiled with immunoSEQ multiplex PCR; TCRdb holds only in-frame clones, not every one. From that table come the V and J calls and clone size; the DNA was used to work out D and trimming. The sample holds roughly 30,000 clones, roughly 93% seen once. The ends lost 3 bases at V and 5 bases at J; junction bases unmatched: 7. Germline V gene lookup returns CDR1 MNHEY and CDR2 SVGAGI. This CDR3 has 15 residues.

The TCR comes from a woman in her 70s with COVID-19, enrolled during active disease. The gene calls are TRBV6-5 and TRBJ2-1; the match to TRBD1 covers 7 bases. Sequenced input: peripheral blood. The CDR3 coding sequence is TGTGCCAGCAGTTATCAGGGGGATCCGGACAATGAGCAGTTCTTC. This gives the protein CASSYQGDPDNEQFF.